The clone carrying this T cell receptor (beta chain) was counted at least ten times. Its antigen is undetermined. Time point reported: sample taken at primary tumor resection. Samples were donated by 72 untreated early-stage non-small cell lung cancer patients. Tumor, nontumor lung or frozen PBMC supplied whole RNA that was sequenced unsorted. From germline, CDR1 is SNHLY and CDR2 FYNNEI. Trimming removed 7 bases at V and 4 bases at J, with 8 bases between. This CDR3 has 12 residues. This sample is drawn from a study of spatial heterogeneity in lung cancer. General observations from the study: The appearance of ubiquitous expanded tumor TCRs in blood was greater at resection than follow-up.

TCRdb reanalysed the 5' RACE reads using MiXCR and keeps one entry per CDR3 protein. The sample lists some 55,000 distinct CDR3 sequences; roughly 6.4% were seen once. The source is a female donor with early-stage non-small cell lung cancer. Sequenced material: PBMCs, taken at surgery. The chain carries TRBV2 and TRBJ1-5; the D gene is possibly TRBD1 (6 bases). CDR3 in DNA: TGTGCCAGCAACAGGGTTAATCAGCCCCAGCATTTT. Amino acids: CASNRVNQPQHF.